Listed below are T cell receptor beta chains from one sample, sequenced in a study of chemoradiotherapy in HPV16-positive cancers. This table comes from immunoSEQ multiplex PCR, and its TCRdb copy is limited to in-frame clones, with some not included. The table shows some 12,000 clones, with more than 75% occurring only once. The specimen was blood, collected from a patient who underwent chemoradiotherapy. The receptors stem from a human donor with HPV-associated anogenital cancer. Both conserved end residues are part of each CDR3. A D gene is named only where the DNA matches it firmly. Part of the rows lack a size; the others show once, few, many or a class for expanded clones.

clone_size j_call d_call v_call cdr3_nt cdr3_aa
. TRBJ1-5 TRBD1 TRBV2 TGTGCCAGCAGGGCGGGGACAGCCAAGAATCAGCCCCAGCATTTT CASRAGTAKNQPQHF
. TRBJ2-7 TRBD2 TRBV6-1 TGTGCCAGCAGTGTCCGACCGGGGGGGCCTTACTTC CASSVRPGGPYF
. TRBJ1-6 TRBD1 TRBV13 TGTGCCAGCAGCCTTACACAGGGGGAAGATTCACCCCTCCACTTT CASSLTQGEDSPLHF
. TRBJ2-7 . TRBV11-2 TGTGCCAGCAGCTTAGTAGGCAGATTCTCCTACGAGCAGTACTTC CASSLVGRFSYEQYF
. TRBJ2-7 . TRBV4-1 TGCGCCAGCAGCCAAGGGGTACAGCCCTCCTACGAGCAGTACTTC CASSQGVQPSYEQYF
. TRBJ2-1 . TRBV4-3 TGCGCCAGCACGCCGGGGATTTTTATTCACAATGAGCAGTTCTTC CASTPGIFIHNEQFF
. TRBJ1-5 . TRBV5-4 TGTGCCAGCAGCTTGGGGGGGGCTGCGCAGCCCCAGCATTTT CASSLGGAAQPQHF
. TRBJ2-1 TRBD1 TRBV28 TGTGCCAGCAGTTTCCCCACTGACAGGGGTGAGGACTCAAAGCAGTTCTTC CASSFPTDRGEDSKQFF
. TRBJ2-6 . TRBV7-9 TGTGCCAGCAGCTTTAGTTCCTCTGGGGCCAACGTCCTGACTTTC CASSFSSSGANVLTF
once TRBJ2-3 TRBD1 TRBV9 TGTGCCAGCAGCGTAGGAATATTTTGGGAGAGGGGGCTCGATACGCAGTATTTT CASSVGIFWERGLDTQYF
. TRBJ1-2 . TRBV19 TGTGCCAGTAGCCAAACCAATTCAGGGTACGGAGGCTACACCTTC CASSQTNSGYGGYTF
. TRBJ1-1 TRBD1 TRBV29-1 TGCAGCGTTCCGGGACAGACGAACACTGAAGCTTTCTTT CSVPGQTNTEAFF
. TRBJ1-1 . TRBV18 TGTGCCAGCTCAGGGGGGGGCCTTAACACTGAAGCTTTCTTT CASSGGGLNTEAFF
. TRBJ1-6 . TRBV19 TGTGCCAGTAGTATCGGGGGGGGTTCACCCCTCCACTTT CASSIGGGSPLHF
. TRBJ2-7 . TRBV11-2 TGTGCCAGCAGCCGTTCTCTCCGGGGCCTCACCTACGAGCAGTACTTC CASSRSLRGLTYEQYF
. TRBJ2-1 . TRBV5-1 TGCGCCAGCAGCCCAGGGATTTACAATGAGCAGTTCTTC CASSPGIYNEQFF
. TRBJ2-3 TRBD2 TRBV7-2 TGTGCCAGCAGCTTAACTAGCGGGGGGGATAGCACAGATACGCAGTATTTT CASSLTSGGDSTDTQYF
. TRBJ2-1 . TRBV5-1 TGCGCCAGCAGGCAGGACTCCTACAATGAGCAGTTCTTC CASRQDSYNEQFF
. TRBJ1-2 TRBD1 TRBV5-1 TGCGCCAGCAGTCCACAACAGGGGGCCGGCTATGGCTACACCTTC CASSPQQGAGYGYTF
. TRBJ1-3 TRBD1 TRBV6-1 TGTGCCAGCAGTATTTACAGGGGAGGTGGAAACACCATATATTTT CASSIYRGGGNTIYF
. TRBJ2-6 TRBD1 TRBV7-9 TGTGCCAGCAGCTTAGGGACAGGGTCTGGGGCCAACGTCCTGACTTTC CASSLGTGSGANVLTF
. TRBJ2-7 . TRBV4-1 TGCGCCAGCAGCCAAGTCCTTTCTGGGCAGTCCTACGAGCAGTACTTC CASSQVLSGQSYEQYF
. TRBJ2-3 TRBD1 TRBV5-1 TGCGCCAGCAGCTTTGACAGGGGAAATTCAGATACGCAGTATTTT CASSFDRGNSDTQYF
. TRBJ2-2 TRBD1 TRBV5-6 TGTGCCAGCAGCTTGACACAGGGGGACACCGGGGAGCTGTTTTTT CASSLTQGDTGELFF
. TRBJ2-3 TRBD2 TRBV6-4 TGTGCCAGCAGTGACACAGCGGGAAGCACAGATACGCAGTATTTT CASSDTAGSTDTQYF
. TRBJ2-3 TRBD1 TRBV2 TGTGCCAGCAAAAGGACAGGGTTGAGCACAGATACGCAGTATTTT CASKRTGLSTDTQYF
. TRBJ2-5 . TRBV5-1 TGCGCCAGCAGCTTGCCGGGCAGCCAAGAGACCCAGTACTTC CASSLPGSQETQYF
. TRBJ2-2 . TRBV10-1 TGCGCCAGCAGTCCAGGAGCACACACCGGGGAGCTGTTTTTT CASSPGAHTGELFF
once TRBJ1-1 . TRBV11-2 TGTGCCAGCAGCTCCTACGACAGGACTGAAGCTTTCTTT CASSSYDRTEAFF
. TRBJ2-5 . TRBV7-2 TGTGCCAGCAGCTTAGCGGGGGGAGGAGAGACCCAGTACTTC CASSLAGGGETQYF
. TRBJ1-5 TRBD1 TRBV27 TGTGCCAGCAGTTTAGGGGGACAGTTACAGCCCCAGCATTTT CASSLGGQLQPQHF
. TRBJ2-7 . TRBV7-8 TGTGCCAGCAGCTTTCAGGCCGCCATGGGCGAGCAGTACTTC CASSFQAAMGEQYF
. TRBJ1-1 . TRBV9 TGTGCCAGCACCCCATTAGATGGGGGGACTGAAGCTTTCTTT CASTPLDGGTEAFF
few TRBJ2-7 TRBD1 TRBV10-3 TGTGCCATCAACGAGCCCGGGACAGGGACCTACGAGCAGTACTTC CAINEPGTGTYEQYF
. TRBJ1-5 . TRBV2 TGTGCCAGCAGTGAGTCCAATCAGCCCCAGCATTTT CASSESNQPQHF
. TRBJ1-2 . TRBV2 TGTGCCAGCAGTGAGGCAAGATGGGGGGACTATGGCTACACCTTC CASSEARWGDYGYTF
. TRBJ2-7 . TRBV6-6 TGTGCCAGCAGTAACTCGGACAGCGGCTCCTACGAGCAGTACTTC CASSNSDSGSYEQYF
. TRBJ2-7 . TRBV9 TGTGCCAGCAGCCGGATGGCCACCCGGGGTGAGCAGTACTTC CASSRMATRGEQYF
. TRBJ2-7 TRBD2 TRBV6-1 TGTGCCAGCAGTGTTCGGACTAGCGGGGGACTTTACGAGCAGTACTTC CASSVRTSGGLYEQYF
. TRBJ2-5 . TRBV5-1 TGCGCCAGCAACATAGGAGGGGTTACAGAGACCCAGTACTTC CASNIGGVTETQYF